A few counts support the clone carrying this T cell receptor beta chain. No antigen is known for it. Sequencing was performed with immunoSEQ multiplex PCR; in TCRdb, only in-frame clones are kept and a portion is missing. The table shows about 96,000 clones, with around 91% occurring only once. The data are from a study of OX40 agonist ivuxolimab in advanced cancers. Study in general: Checkpoint inhibitors had been given previously to 40% of patients. Study results and limitations: The 0.1-3.0 mg/kg partial responders had among the lowest clonal expansion. There were, on average, more expanded clones in CD8+ T cells than in CD4+. Some nonresponders also had low normalized T-cell clonal expansion.

Germline-derived CDR1 and CDR2 are MGHRA and YSYEKL. The CDR3 runs to 17 residues. The ends lost 3 bases at V and 1 base at J; junction bases unmatched: 5. This receptor was obtained from an adult with an advanced solid tumor such as melanoma, head and neck, liver or kidney cancer. This chain uses TRBV4-1 with TRBJ2-3; 12 bases align to TRBD2. Sequencing used CD4+ or CD8+ T cells sorted from blood, obtained in a trial of the OX40 agonist ivuxolimab. This chain's CDR3 is CASSQASGRARTDTQYF. CDR3 sequence (DNA): TGCGCCAGCAGCCAGGCTAGCGGGAGGGCCCGCACAGATACGCAGTATTTT.